This is a list of T cell receptor beta chains from one sample in a study of T cells in Graves' hyperthyroidism and ophthalmopathy. MiXCR was run by TCRdb on the multiplex PCR reads, yielding one entry per CDR3 protein. This sample carries some 400,000 distinct CDR3 sequences, roughly 13% of them seen once, and the ten largest clones take less than 25%. The source material was blood. These receptors originate from a man younger than 45 with Graves' hyperthyroidism that later progressed to Graves' ophthalmopathy. CDR3s include the opening cysteine and the closing phenylalanine or tryptophan.

>13|TRBV6-1
CASSSGLEDEQYF
>14|TRBV20-1
CSATRGFGASEQYF
>12|TRBV12-3/TRBV12-4
CASSSAVNEQFF
>15|TRBV6-4
CASSDTGQVNTEAFF
>14|TRBV5-1
CASSLGQDWNEQFF
>15|TRBV30
CAWSVSGTGHYEQYF
>16|TRBV7-2
CASSLGLAGARDTQYF
>15|TRBV28
CASSKDRLQAGELFF
>15|TRBV24-1
CATSDSTQGSTEAFF
>14|TRBV5-1
CASSLVGFSYEQYF
>14|TRBV2
CASLGTTGGYGYTF
>16|TRBV6-5
CASSYLRGGSTDTQYF
>16|TRBV9
CASSETGSISNSPLHF
>13|TRBV7-3
CASSPGFLGELFF
>16|TRBV7-6
CASSLVRQNLNNEQFF
>15|TRBV3-1
CASSQVGTGKHEQYF
>16|TRBV14
CASSQLWSVNTGELFF
>15|TRBV7-6
CASSLYGGSTYEQYF
>14|TRBV29-1
CSVGARQGSYGYTF
>14|TRBV4-1
CASSQNRLLTGYTF
>16|TRBV7-9
CASSVMGKSSYNEQFF
>13|TRBV27
CASSPPGVGQAFF